This TCR beta chain was recovered during a study of T cells after yellow fever vaccination. The CDR3 runs 16 residues. Trimming took 1 base from V and 5 from J; bases not matched to a gene: 7. Germline CDR1 SGHRS, CDR2 YFSETQ. Findings and limits, study-wide: Faster peaking, at day 5 versus 15, marked a secondary response that was weaker.

Points on this clonotype: Its antigen is not identified.

They built TCR cDNA with 5'RACE template switching, a step that put in a universal primer site and UMIs. TCRdb analysed the 5' RACE reads with MiXCR anew, one entry per CDR3 protein. Of 500,000 to 550,000 distinct CDR3 sequences listed, about a fifth are singletons. The chain uses TRBV5-1 and TRBJ2-2; 8 bases align to TRBD1. The source was PBMCs, collected approximately 22 days after the first yellow fever vaccination. The sequence derives from a young man who received the YFV17D yellow fever vaccine. The CDR3 reads CASSLSQGARTGELFF. CDR3 sequence (DNA): TGCGCCAGCAGCTTGTCCCAGGGGGCGAGGACCGGGGAGCTGTTTTTT.